This T cell receptor beta chain came from a study of CD8 T cell repertoires and HIV-1 epitope variants. Overall study context: Cultures ran more than nine days, with IL-2, IL-7 and IL-15 added on days 3 and 7.

The repertoire was sequenced with immunoSEQ multiplex PCR; TCRdb's copy has only in-frame clones and lacks some. The sample lists about 3,100 clones, nearly 70% occurring once. Trimming shortened V by 0 bases and J by 2 bases, and 12 bases separated the two germline ends. Germline V gene sequence: CDR1 LGHNA, CDR2 YSLEER. This CDR3 has 16 residues. On this clone itself: Its antigen remains unknown.

Study-wide findings and caveats: Beta chains alone show antigen proliferation, not cytokine profile or function.

The chain employs TRBV4-3 and TRBJ2-3; D is perhaps TRBD1 (6 bases). What was sequenced was cultured CD8+ T cells derived from PBMCs. This clonotype originated in a male donor with HIV. CDR3: CASSQDRAGDTDTQYF. The CDR3 DNA is TGCGCCAGCAGCCAAGATAGGGCAGGGGACACAGATACGCAGTATTTT.